The TCR beta chain described here comes from a study of technical replicates of blood from four donors. This clone was observed once. Repertoires were generated with immunoSEQ multiplex PCR, while TCRdb's copy carries only in-frame clones and drops some. The sample includes approximately 81,000 clones, approximately 94% seen only once; the top ten take more than 0.35%. Trimming shortened V by 3 bases and J by 6 bases, and 14 bases separated the two germline ends. Per the germline V gene, CDR1 is SEHNR and CDR2 is FQNEAQ (reference sequence). The CDR3 contains 14 residues. The sequencing input was T cells isolated from PBMCs. The TCR sequence derives from a human donor in good health. The chain uses TRBV7-9 and TRBJ1-2; a possible D gene is TRBD1 (6 bases). This CDR3 is CASSFRGQSDGYTF. In DNA, the CDR3 is TGTGCCAGCAGCTTCCGAGGACAGTCGGATGGCTACACCTTC.